The clone carrying this T cell receptor (beta chain) has at least ten counts. What it binds is not known. Arm-PCR of CDR3 regions with iRepertoire HTBI primers generated TCR beta libraries. MiXCR was run by TCRdb on the multiplex PCR reads, yielding one entry per CDR3 protein. Altogether around 460,000 distinct CDR3 sequences are present, 14% being singletons, with the ten largest covering approximately 15%. These data come from a study of regulatory T cells in long-lasting Graves disease. Background on the study: Newly diagnosed Graves' patients had under 3 months of antithyroid drugs. Study results and caveats: TCR diversity was lower in persistent Graves' patients (versus newly diagnosed ones). Owing to a sample size that was small, accuracy may have been reduced.

This CDR3 is 12 amino acids long. In germline, CDR1 is ENHRY, CDR2 SYGVKD. V shed 10 bases and J 8 bases; nucleotides not matched to a gene: 7. Time point here: newly diagnosed GD, antithyroid drugs for less than 3 months. There was RNA extracted from PBMCs, and the TCR library was made from it. Another study also made use of these data, one on T cells in Graves' hyperthyroidism and ophthalmopathy.

This TCR derives from a woman between 50 and 59 years old with Graves disease. The starting material was peripheral blood mononuclear cells (PBMCs), obtained at new diagnosis, from a patient treated with antithyroid drugs. This rearrangement joins TRBV10-3 to TRBJ2-1; 8 bases align to TRBD2. The CDR3 sequence is CATAAGGYEQFF. As DNA, the CDR3 is TGTGCCACCGCGGCGGGAGGCTATGAGCAGTTCTTC.